This entry lists 30 T cell receptor beta chains sequenced from one sample in a study of early stage breast cancer tumors. Method: immunoSEQ multiplex PCR; TCRdb's copy keeps in-frame clones and lacks some. Of about 53,000 clones listed, around 90% are singletons. The source material was blood. Receptors originate from a person in their 70s with breast cancer.

The gene calls are TRBV30 and TRBJ2-3, with a possible D match to TRBD1 (5 bases). Germline V lookup: CDR1 GTSNPN, CDR2 SVGIG (reference sequence). V was clipped by 7 bases and J by 1 base, with 12 bases between them. The CDR3 is 13 residues long. DNA for the CDR3: TGTGCCTCCCGAGGCAGGGGCACAGATACGCAGTATTTT. Amino acids: CASRGRGTDTQYF.

The chain links TRBV27 to TRBJ2-7, with 10 bases identical to TRBD2. The trim removed 3 bases at V and 3 bases at J, leaving 2 bases unmatched. CDR1 is MNHEY and CDR2 is SMNVEV in the germline V gene (reference sequence). This CDR3 comprises 14 residues. The CDR3, as DNA: TGTGCCAGCAGTTTCCTAGCGGGGGACTACGAGCAGTACTTC. Its translation is CASSFLAGDYEQYF.

The chain employs TRBV6-6 and TRBJ1-2, with a tentative D call TRBD1 (5 bases). The germline V gene has CDR1 MNHNY and CDR2 SVGAGI (reference sequence). The CDR3 has 14 residues. Trimming took 2 bases from V and 8 from J, leaving 15 bases between them. CDR3 nucleotide sequence: TGTGCCAGCAGTTACAATTTGCCAGGGCTAGGCTACACCTTC. This translates into CASSYNLPGLGYTF.

The chain joins TRBV25-1 to TRBJ1-1; the D is unclear. The V gene's germline CDR1 is MGHDK and CDR2 SYGVNS. The V end lost 6 bases, the J end lost 8 bases, and 10 bases lay between the germline ends. There are 11 residues in the CDR3. The CDR3 protein is CASSRGLEAFF. CDR3 DNA sequence: TGTGCCAGCAGCCGAGGACTCGAAGCTTTCTTT.

The CDR3 region is CASSKKGVPDEQYF. As DNA, the CDR3 is TGTGCCAGCAGCAAGAAAGGGGTCCCTGACGAGCAGTACTTC. J is TRBJ2-7 and V is TRBV21-1; TRBD1, the table's D call, was not compared with the DNA. TRBV21-1 is a recognized pseudogene. The CDR3 has 14 residues.

V is TRBV28 and J is TRBJ2-3, with TRBD1 as a possible D gene (5 bases). The germline V and J ends were trimmed by 6 bases and 3 bases, with 16 bases remaining between them. The CDR3 is 15 amino acids. Germline V gives CDR1 MDHEN, CDR2 SYDVKM. The CDR3 region is CASSPGPRRTDTQYF. CDR3 DNA sequence: TGTGCCAGCAGCCCAGGGCCGCGGCGGACAGATACGCAGTATTTT.

The rearrangement joins TRBV2 to TRBJ2-3; TRBD2 matches 12 bases. The CDR3 contains 15 residues. CDR1 and CDR2 from the germline V gene are SNHLY and FYNNEI. V dropped 5 bases and J dropped 6; count of bases not matched to a gene: 6. The CDR3 DNA sequence: TGTGCCAGCAGTCGGACTAGCGGGACGCTGGATACGCAGTATTTT. This sequence encodes CASSRTSGTLDTQYF.

The chain employs TRBV30 and TRBJ1-2; 11 nucleotides agree with TRBD1. Germline lookup yields CDR1 GTSNPN and CDR2 SVGIG (reference sequence). The junction had 9 bases not matched to a gene; V was cut back by 4 bases and J by 8 bases. The CDR3 is 14 residues long. CDR3 DNA: TGTGCCTGGAACCGGGACAGGGGGTTTGGAGGCTACACCTTC. Protein: CAWNRDRGFGGYTF. Filled out from reference TRBV30 and TRBJ1-2, the complete variable domain reads SQTIHQWPATLVQPVGSPLSLECTVEGTSNPNLYWYRQAAGRGLQLLFYSVGIGQISSEVPQNLSASRPQDRQFILSSKKLLLSDSGFYLCAWNRDRGFGGYTFGSGTRLTVV.

This clone was picked up one time. The chain links TRBV7-8 to TRBJ2-1, with unresolved D. The length of the CDR3 is 14 residues. The germline V gene encodes CDR1 SGHVS and CDR2 FQNEAQ. V was clipped by 1 base and J by 4 bases, with 8 bases between them. The CDR3 region has the DNA TGTGCCAGCAGCTTAGTGGTGGCATACAATGAGCAGTTCTTC. Translated: CASSLVVAYNEQFF.

Only a few counts were recorded for this clone. The V gene is TRBV10-1, the J gene TRBJ2-7; 7 bases are shared with TRBD1. CDR1 and CDR2 from the germline V gene are WNHNN and SYGVQD (reference sequence). There are 13 residues in the CDR3. The V and J ends lost 5 bases and 4 bases, in that order; junction bases with no gene match: 5. The CDR3: CASSLKQGYEQYF. The CDR3 DNA follows: TGCGCCAGCAGTCTCAAACAGGGGTACGAGCAGTACTTC.

The chain employs TRBV14 and TRBJ2-3; D is undetermined. Germline lookup yields CDR1 SGHDN and CDR2 FVKESK. V gave up 3 bases and J gave up 0 bases, with 7 bases separating them. This CDR3 contains 14 residues. The CDR3 protein is CASSHLPSTDTQYF. The CDR3 bases are TGTGCCAGCAGCCACCTCCCTAGCACAGATACGCAGTATTTT.

This chain connects TRBV7-9 to TRBJ1-5; tentative D call: TRBD1 (6 bases). CDR3 length: 13 residues. Germline loops: CDR1 SEHNR, CDR2 FQNEAQ (reference sequence). With 3 bases removed from V and 7 bases from J, the gap between germline ends came to 10 bases. The CDR3 DNA follows: TGTGCCAGCAGCTTGGGGGCTTCGCAGCCCCAGCATTTT. Translated, it gives CASSLGASQPQHF.

This chain joins TRBV18 and TRBJ1-1; 9 bases map to TRBD1. The V and J ends lost 6 bases and 1 base, in that order; junction bases with no gene match: 3. The CDR3 sequence is 14 residues long. Germline assignment: CDR1 KGHSH and CDR2 LQKENI. CDR3 amino acids: CASSRDRANTEAFF. CDR3 DNA: TGTGCCAGCTCCCGGGACAGGGCGAACACTGAAGCTTTCTTT.

The chain has TRBV28 and TRBJ1-1, with unresolved D. The germline V and J ends were trimmed by 1 base and 8 bases, with 11 bases remaining between them. CDR1 MDHEN and CDR2 SYDVKM come from the germline V gene. The CDR3 runs to 13 residues. CDR3 coding DNA: TGTGCCAGCAGTTTATCAGTTGGCAGAGAAGCTTTCTTT. It codes for CASSLSVGREAFF.

The chain has TRBV5-3 and TRBJ2-1; D is ambiguous. TRBV5-3 is designated an ORF whose function remains uncertain. V was pared by 4 bases and J by 0 bases, with 11 bases between. This CDR3 has 15 residues. For the CDR3, the DNA is TGTGCCAGAAGCGCCGACCCAGGCTCCTACAATGAGCAGTTCTTC. Protein: CARSADPGSYNEQFF.

The rearrangement uses TRBV2 and TRBJ1-4; D uncertain. Trimming took off 3 bases at V and 0 bases at J, with 8 bases between the two ends. Germline V gene sequence: CDR1 SNHLY, CDR2 FYNNEI. The CDR3 has 15 residues. CDR3 residues: CASSDPSATNEKLFF. The CDR3 DNA sequence: TGTGCCAGCAGTGATCCGTCTGCAACTAATGAAAAACTGTTTTTT. The whole variable domain, filled in from reference TRBV2 and TRBJ1-4, reads EPEVTQTPSHQVTQMGQEVILRCVPISNHLYFYWYRQILGQKVEFLVSFYNNEISEKSEIFDDQFSVERPDGSNFTLKIRSTKLEDSAMYFCASSDPSATNEKLFFGSGTQLSVL.

The chain employs TRBV10-3 and TRBJ1-5; 7 bases fit TRBD1. Germline V gene sequence: CDR1 ENHRY, CDR2 SYGVKD. The CDR3 runs 13 residues. The junction had 4 bases not matched to a gene; V was cut back by 6 bases and J by 5 bases. CDR3 nucleotide sequence: TGTGCCATCAGAGATGACAGGGATCAGCCCCAGCATTTT. It encodes CAIRDDRDQPQHF.

The chain combines TRBV18 with TRBJ1-3; D call uncertain. V lost 8 bases, J lost 0 bases, and 14 bases lay in between. Germline CDR1 is KGHSH and CDR2 is LQKENI. The CDR3 totals 15 residues. CDR3 nucleotides: TGTGCCAGCCGGGAACAGCTCGACTCTGGAAACACCATATATTTT. Its protein product is CASREQLDSGNTIYF.

The chain links TRBV11-2 to TRBJ2-5, with D possibly TRBD2 on 7 matching bases. Germline CDR1 and CDR2: SGHAT and FQNNGV. This CDR3 spans 16 amino acids. Trimming removed 3 bases from V and 7 bases from J, with 21 bases in between. The CDR3 region is CASSLGRGQLRGTQYF. The CDR3 DNA is TGTGCCAGCAGCTTGGGGCGGGGGCAATTGAGGGGGACCCAGTACTTC. The entire variable domain, with the rest obtained from reference TRBV11-2 and TRBJ2-5, is as follows: EAGVAQSPRYKIIEKRQSVAFWCNPISGHATLYWYQQILGQGPKLLIQFQNNGVVDDSQLPKDRFSAERLKGVDSTLKIQPAKLEDSAVYLCASSLGRGQLRGTQYFGPGTRLLVL.

This clone was recorded only once. J is TRBJ2-5 and V is TRBV5-4, with TRBD1 as a possible D gene (7 bases). The CDR3 covers 13 residues. Germline CDR1 and CDR2: SGHNT and YYREEE (reference sequence). CDR3 nucleotide sequence: TGTGCTCCAGGGGGGCGGGAACAAGAGACCCAGTACTTC. Encoded protein: CAPGGREQETQYF.

This clone appeared once. The chain combines TRBV6-5 with TRBJ2-5, with 8 bases that match TRBD2. CDR1 MNHEY and CDR2 SVGAGI come from the germline V gene. V lost 6 bases, J lost 5 bases, and 14 bases stayed unmatched. The CDR3 is 16 amino acids. CDR3 sequence reads: CASSYDPGLGFETQYF. DNA for the CDR3: TGTGCCAGCAGCTACGACCCGGGACTAGGTTTCGAGACCCAGTACTTC.

The V call is TRBV30, the J call TRBJ2-5, with D possibly being TRBD2 (6 bases). Trimming took 0 bases from V and 2 from J, leaving 7 bases between them. Germline values: CDR1 GTSNPN, CDR2 SVGIG (reference sequence). The CDR3 runs to 13 residues. Here the CDR3 DNA reads TGTGCCTGGAGTGTTAGCGGACAAGAGACCCAGTACTTC. It translates to CAWSVSGQETQYF.

This clone was seen more than once but under ten times. The chain combines TRBV10-3 with TRBJ1-6; D gene uncertain. Trimming left V 3 bases short and J 14 bases short, with 14 bases between. CDR1 ENHRY and CDR2 SYGVKD come from the germline V gene. This CDR3 has 13 residues. CDR3 bases: TGTGCCATCAGTGAACGCGAGGATCAAGCCCTCCACTTT. Protein product: CAISEREDQALHF.

The chain combines TRBV29-1 with TRBJ2-2, with TRBD2 matching over 13 bases. Germline CDR1 SQVTM, CDR2 ANQGSEA. J lost 3 bases, V lost 2 bases, and 6 bases had no gene match. The CDR3 is 17 amino acids. This CDR3 reads CSVELPGLAGYTGELFF. The CDR3 DNA reads as TGCAGCGTTGAACTTCCGGGACTAGCGGGGTACACCGGGGAGCTGTTTTTT.

V gene TRBV4-2 combines with J gene TRBJ2-7, with TRBD1 as a possible D gene (6 bases). Germline assignment: CDR1 LGHNA and CDR2 YNFKEQ. This CDR3 is built from 15 residues. The V gene lost 4 bases and the J gene lost 4 bases, with 17 bases spanning the gap. This chain's CDR3 is CASSPQTTGSYEQYF. The CDR3 nucleotides are TGTGCCAGCAGCCCCCAGACCACAGGGTCATACGAGCAGTACTTC.

The gene calls are TRBV10-3 and TRBJ2-1; weak D call: TRBD1 (5 bases). This CDR3 region has 13 residues. Germline V lookup: CDR1 ENHRY, CDR2 SYGVKD. The V end was cut by 2 bases, the J end by 7 bases, with 9 bases between. Here the CDR3 reads CAISEERGNEQFF. CDR3 coding DNA: TGTGCCATCAGTGAGGAAAGGGGAAATGAGCAGTTCTTC.

The J gene is TRBJ2-4, the V gene TRBV5-6; D possibly corresponds to TRBD2 (6 bases). V dropped 5 bases and J dropped 5 bases, with 14 bases sitting between them. Germline-derived CDR1 and CDR2 are SGHDT and YYEEEE. This CDR3 contains 14 residues. The DNA of the CDR3 is TGTGCCAGCAGGCGGGGAAGGGCAGAAAACATTCAGTACTTC. Protein product: CASRRGRAENIQYF.

This sequence joins TRBV19 and TRBJ1-5; D is undetermined. V lost 5 bases and J lost 6, with 20 bases in between. The CDR3 length is 16 residues. Germline loops: CDR1 LNHDA, CDR2 SQIVND (reference sequence). In DNA, the CDR3 is TGTGCCAGTAGTGACCGGGGAAGCCAAGTGGGTCAGCCCCAGCATTTT. This translates into CASSDRGSQVGQPQHF. The full variable domain, rest sourced from reference TRBV19 and TRBJ1-5, is DGGITQSPKYLFRKEGQNVTLSCEQNLNHDAMYWYRQDPGQGLRLIYYSQIVNDFQKGDIAEGYSVSREKKESFPLTVTSAQKNPTAFYLCASSDRGSQVGQPQHFGDGTRLSIL.

This chain joins TRBV11-2 and TRBJ2-4, with 9 bases matching TRBD2. The CDR3 is 17 residues long. Trimming removed 2 bases from V and 7 bases from J; junction bases left unmatched: 12. Germline V gene data show CDR1 as SGHAT and CDR2 as FQNNGV. The CDR3 reads CASSLYILGTSGNIQYF. The CDR3, as DNA: TGTGCCAGCAGCTTATATATACTCGGCACTAGCGGGAACATTCAGTACTTC.

The V gene is TRBV5-1, the J gene TRBJ2-2; TRBD2 matches 11 bases. Germline trimming cut 0 bases from V and 6 bases from J; bases unmatched to any gene: 1. The CDR3 covers 15 residues. Germline loops: CDR1 SGHRS, CDR2 YFSETQ. The CDR3 sequence is CASSLVAGGAGELFF. The CDR3 DNA reads as TGCGCCAGCAGCTTGGTAGCGGGAGGGGCCGGGGAGCTGTTTTTT.